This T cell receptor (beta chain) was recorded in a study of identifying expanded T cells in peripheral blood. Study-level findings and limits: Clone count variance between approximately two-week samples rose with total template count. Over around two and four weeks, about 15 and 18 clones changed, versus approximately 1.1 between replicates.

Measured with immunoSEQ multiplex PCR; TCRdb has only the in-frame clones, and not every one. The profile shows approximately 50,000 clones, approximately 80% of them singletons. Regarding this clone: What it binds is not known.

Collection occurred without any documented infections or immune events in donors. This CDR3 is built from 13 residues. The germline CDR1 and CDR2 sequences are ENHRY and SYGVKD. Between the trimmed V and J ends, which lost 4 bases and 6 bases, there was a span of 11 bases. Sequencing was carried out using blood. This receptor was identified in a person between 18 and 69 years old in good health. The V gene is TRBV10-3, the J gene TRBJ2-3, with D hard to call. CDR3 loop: CAISVVSEDTQYF. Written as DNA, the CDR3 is TGTGCCATCAGTGTAGTCTCAGAGGATACGCAGTATTTT.